The text below deals with one T cell receptor beta chain. Its target is not known. Donors showed nominal health when sampled, although they likely had unrecorded immune exposures. Both 60 Vbeta primers and 13 Jbeta primers went into the PCR. The protocol was immunoSEQ multiplex PCR, while the TCRdb copy is restricted to in-frame clones and leaves out a portion. Of 150,000 to 200,000 clones listed, about 77% were seen once; the top ten hold around 5.9%. V lost 7 bases and J lost 2, with 18 bases in between. The CDR3 totals 15 residues. CDR1 is MNHEY and CDR2 is SVGAGI in the germline V gene. The data belong to a study of cytomegalovirus exposure and HLA in healthy donors. Study context: In a previous analysis, around 120 million unique TCR beta sequences were found from 150 million to 200 million T cells. Notes on the study in general: The investigators catalogued 164 TCR beta chains as cytomegalovirus-associated. Further analysis was carried out later, and it showed several of the most significant clusters appearing linked to common viral pathogens.

This rearrangement joins TRBV6-5 to TRBJ2-7; tentative D call: TRBD2 (6 bases). The sequenced sample consisted of PBMCs. The receptor comes from a woman aged 25 to 39 in good health and CMV-seropositive. CDR3 sequence: CASTIRWRGTYEQYF. The DNA for the CDR3 is TGTGCCAGCACCATACGCTGGCGGGGTACCTACGAGCAGTACTTC.